This TCR beta chain stems from a study of shared clonotypes between healthy human individuals (dated by TCRdb to the early 2020s). Looking at the study overall: A couple of women and three men aged 18 to 49 years were included in the cohort. Per donor, three plates each were used for CD4 naive and CD4 memory, two for CD8 naive, and one for CD8 memory. The study deeply sequenced blood TCR repertoires of about five healthy adults to estimate repertoire size and the extent of clonotype sharing between individuals. To increase sequencing depth and limit assay-specific biases, TCR repertoire library preparation and sequencing were carried out by different laboratories using diverse techniques. Leukapheresis yielded between about 0.94 and 8.9 billion PBMCs per donor. Summary of the overall study and its limitations: Naive subsets generally had larger estimated clonotype richness than memory subsets. Compared with non-shared clonotypes, the clonotypes found in all four sorted-subset donors had higher generation probabilities. Rarefaction of sorted-subset datasets indicated incomplete sequencing despite the large sequencing depth. The genetic and exposure-history diversity represented was limited by the small number of donors. Across four donors, about 4.5% of naive CD4, roughly 3.5% of naive CD8, under 2.5% of memory CD4, and approximately 0.4% of memory CD8 clonotypes were shared. Based on pairwise subsampling, the degree of clonotype sharing among donors was expected to be affected by sequencing depth. Sampling was limited to blood, and TCR repertoires in tissue likely differ from TCR repertoires in blood.

Healthy HIV-negative adults with no recently reported acute infections or vaccinations were included as donors. All donors were Caucasian adults living in Nashville, Tennessee, USA. Magnetic negative selection was used to enrich CD4+ T cells, after which naive cells were positively selected on CD45RA and the negative fraction became the memory subset. Blood was collected by leukapheresis, and PBMCs were isolated by Ficoll-Histopaque density gradient centrifugation and then cryopreserved in liquid nitrogen vapor phase. Analytical flow cytometry was used to check the purity and quantity of each magnetically sorted T cell population. Each sorted fraction had its genomic DNA isolated and then quantified by UV absorbance on a Nanodrop 2000c. TCR CDR3 regions were amplified from genomic DNA by multiplex PCR using the deep immunoSEQ assay. Extracted genomic DNA from each cell subset was spread evenly across all wells of several immunoSEQ 96-well plates, with each plate serving as a replicate. Each replicate PCR for sorted subsets received about 0.2 ug genomic DNA, equal to 28,000 or so T cell genomes. Purified libraries were quantified with a Qubit 3.0 fluorometer, sized on a Bioanalyzer 2100, and re-quantified with the KAPA Library Quantification kit. A separate single-read 150-cycle Illumina NextSeq 550 flow cell was used to sequence each immunoSEQ 96-well plate. The original methods were these. Because only junctional sequences without quality scores were contained in the immunoSEQ output, filtering matching that applied to full-length reads could not be performed. To assign V/J genes and CDR3, sequences were annotated using PyIR, a Python wrapper for IgBLAST v1.9, with IMGT germline references. Reads with weak V/J assignments (E-value above 1e-6), missing CDR3, stop codons, out-of-frame junctions, or ambiguous translated residues were removed. A V3J clonotype was defined by an identical inferred V gene, J gene, and CDR3 amino acid sequence. To compute the percentage overlap between repertoires, the number of shared unique clonotypes was divided by the size of the smaller repertoire. Three approaches were used to assess repertoire richness: RTK rarefaction, the Chao1 estimator, and Recon v2.1 estimates of unobserved clonotypes. Generation probabilities for all TCRbeta clonotypes obtained by the gDNA method from a handful of donors were computed using OLGA. Sourced from immuneACCESS, this table was stored by TCRdb with only in-frame sequences that have V and J called. A share of the clones is absent; for the studies checked, an unresolved V gene accounts for under half, and the remainder has no known explanation. That table gives V, J and clone size, and the DNA gave D and trimming. This sample gives roughly 1.4 million clones in total; just under 99% of them show up just once. Roughly 0.35% of the sample lies in the top ten.

On this clone itself: Which antigen it targets is not known. No base qualities exist here, and no much larger clone lies one base off it.

The CDR3 spans 16 residues, from the cysteine through the phenylalanine. Only the CDR3 region is kept as DNA, spanning 48 bases read in frame from base 1. Taken from the germline V gene, the CDR1 and CDR2 loops are MDHEN and SYDVKM. Relative to germline, V is missing 5 bases and J is missing 4 bases, with 11 bases of the junction outside any gene match. The chain employs TRBV28 and TRBJ1-5, with 7 middle bases fitting TRBD1. This receptor was identified in a man in his thirties or forties in good health. Sequences were obtained from naive CD4+ T cells sorted from blood. The intended sense of this specimen's cell subset or site label: CD45RA+ positively selected. The base sequence is TGTGCCAGCAGTCGACTACACAGGGGCCTTAATCAGCCCCAGCATTTT. The resulting protein is CASSRLHRGLNQPQHF.